This T cell receptor (beta chain) was captured in a study of coeliac disease. Study context: High-resolution HLA typing was lacking; TRBV7-2 bias was queried instead.

CDR3 length: 15 residues. CDR1 is MRHNA, CDR2 SNTAGT, per germline. V shed 0 bases, J shed 4 bases, and the junction held 1 base outside the gene matches. This table comes from immunoSEQ multiplex PCR, and its TCRdb copy is limited to in-frame clones, with some not included. Of 2,500 or so clones in the sample, 66% are singletons; the top ten hold 14%. The source of this sequence is an older woman with celiac disease on a gluten-free diet. The source material was lamina propria lymphocytes from the gut. The chain joins TRBV6-4 to TRBJ2-3; 10 nucleotides line up with TRBD2. CDR3 residues: CASSDSSGGADTQYF. In DNA form, the CDR3 reads TGTGCCAGCAGTGACTCGAGCGGGGGGGCAGATACGCAGTATTTT.